The following is a TCR beta chain sequence with its context. A much bigger clone sits one base away, suggesting this may be a read error. The CDR3 does not close with the conserved phenylalanine or tryptophan, likely indicating a read error. The data were obtained in a study of CD8+CD57+ T cells in acquired aplastic anemia. CDR3 and TCR beta VDJ profiling relied on genomic DNA as the template. A single record per CDR3 protein comes from TCRdb applying MiXCR to the reads. The sample yields some 190,000 distinct CDR3 sequences, approximately 46% seen once. From germline, CDR1 is SGHNT and CDR2 YYREEE (reference sequence). V was trimmed by 4 bases and J by 5 bases, leaving 18 bases between them. This CDR3 is built from 15 residues.

The source material was sorted CD4+, CD8+, or CD8+CD57+ T cells (not recorded which) from PBMCs. This sequence was found in a human donor in good health. The chain has TRBV5-4 and TRBJ2-5, with D perhaps TRBD1 (6 bases). CDR3: CASSPQGQVGETQYC. Written as DNA, the CDR3 is TGTGCCAGCAGCCCCCAGGGGCAGGTTGGTGAGACCCAGTACTGC.